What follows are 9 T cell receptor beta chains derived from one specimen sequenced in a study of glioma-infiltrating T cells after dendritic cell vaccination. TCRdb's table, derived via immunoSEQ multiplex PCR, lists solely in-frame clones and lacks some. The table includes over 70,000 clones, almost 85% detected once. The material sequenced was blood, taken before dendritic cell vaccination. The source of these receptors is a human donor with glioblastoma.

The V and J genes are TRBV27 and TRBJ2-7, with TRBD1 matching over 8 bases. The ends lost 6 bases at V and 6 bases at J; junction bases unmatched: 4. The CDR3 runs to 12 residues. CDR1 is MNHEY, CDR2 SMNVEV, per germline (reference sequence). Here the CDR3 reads CASRTGAGEQYV. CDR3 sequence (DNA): TGTGCCAGCAGGACAGGGGCTGGCGAGCAGTACGTC.

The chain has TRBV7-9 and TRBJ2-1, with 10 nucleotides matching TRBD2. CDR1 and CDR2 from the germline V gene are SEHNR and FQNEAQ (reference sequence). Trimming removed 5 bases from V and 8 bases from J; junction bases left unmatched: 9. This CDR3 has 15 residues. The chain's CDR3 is CASSAGSGRAHEQFF. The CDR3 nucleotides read TGTGCCAGCAGCGCGGGGAGCGGGAGGGCCCATGAGCAGTTCTTC.

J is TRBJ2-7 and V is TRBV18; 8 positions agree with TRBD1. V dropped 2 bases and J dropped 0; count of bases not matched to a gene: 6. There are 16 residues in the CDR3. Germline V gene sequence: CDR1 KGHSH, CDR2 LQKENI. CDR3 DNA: TGTGCCAGCTCACCAGTTAGACAGGGGATCTCCTACGAGCAGTACTTC. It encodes CASSPVRQGISYEQYF.

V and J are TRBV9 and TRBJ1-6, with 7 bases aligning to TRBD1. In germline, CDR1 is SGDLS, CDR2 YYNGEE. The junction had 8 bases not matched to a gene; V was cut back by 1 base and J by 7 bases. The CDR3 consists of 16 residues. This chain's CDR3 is CASSVTPGGSNSPLHF. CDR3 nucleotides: TGTGCCAGCAGCGTAACCCCAGGGGGAAGCAATTCACCCCTCCACTTT.

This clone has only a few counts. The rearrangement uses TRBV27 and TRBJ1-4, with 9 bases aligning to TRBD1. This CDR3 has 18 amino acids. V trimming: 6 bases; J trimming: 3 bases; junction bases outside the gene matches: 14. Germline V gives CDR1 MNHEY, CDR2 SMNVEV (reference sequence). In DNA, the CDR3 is TGTGCCAGCAGAAGACAGGGGGATTATTCCTTGCCTAATGAAAAACTGTTTTTT. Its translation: CASRRQGDYSLPNEKLFF.

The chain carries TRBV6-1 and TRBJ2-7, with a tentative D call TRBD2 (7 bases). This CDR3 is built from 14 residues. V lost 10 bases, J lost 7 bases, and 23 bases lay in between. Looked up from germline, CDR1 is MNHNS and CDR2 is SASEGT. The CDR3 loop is CATSRSGGAGEQYV. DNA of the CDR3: TGTGCCACTTCTAGATCGGGGGGCGCGGGTGAGCAGTACGTC.

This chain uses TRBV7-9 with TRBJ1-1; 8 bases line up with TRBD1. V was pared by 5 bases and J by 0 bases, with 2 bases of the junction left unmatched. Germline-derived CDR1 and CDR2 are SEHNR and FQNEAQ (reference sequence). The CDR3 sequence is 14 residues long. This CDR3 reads CASSRQGMNTEAFF. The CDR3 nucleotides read TGTGCCAGCAGCCGACAGGGGATGAACACTGAAGCTTTCTTT.

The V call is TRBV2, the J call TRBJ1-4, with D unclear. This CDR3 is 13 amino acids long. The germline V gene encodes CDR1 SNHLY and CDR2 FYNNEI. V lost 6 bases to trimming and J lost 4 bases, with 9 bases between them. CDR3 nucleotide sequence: TGTGCCAGCAGGGGAGGACTTAATGAAAAACTGTTTTTT. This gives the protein CASRGGLNEKLFF.

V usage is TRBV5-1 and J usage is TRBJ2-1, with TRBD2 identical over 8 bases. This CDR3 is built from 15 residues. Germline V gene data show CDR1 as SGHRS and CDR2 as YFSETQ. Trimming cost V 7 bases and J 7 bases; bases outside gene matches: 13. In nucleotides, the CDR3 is TGCGCCAGCGCCGATTTGGGACTAGGTGAAAATGAGCAGTTCTTC. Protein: CASADLGLGENEQFF.